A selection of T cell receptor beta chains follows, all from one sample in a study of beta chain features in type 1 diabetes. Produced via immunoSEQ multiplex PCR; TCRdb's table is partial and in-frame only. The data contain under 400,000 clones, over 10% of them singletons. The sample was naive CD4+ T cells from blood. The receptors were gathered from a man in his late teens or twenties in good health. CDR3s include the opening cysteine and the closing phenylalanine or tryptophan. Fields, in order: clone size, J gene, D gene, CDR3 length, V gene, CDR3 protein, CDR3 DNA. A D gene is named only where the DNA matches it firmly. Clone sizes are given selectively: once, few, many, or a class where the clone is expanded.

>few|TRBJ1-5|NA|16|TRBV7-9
CASSHSRAGMGQPQHF
TGTGCCAGCAGCCACAGCCGGGCAGGGATGGGTCAGCCCCAGCATTTT
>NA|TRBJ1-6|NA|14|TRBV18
CASSPQDTQSNLHF
TGTGCCAGCTCACCACAAGATACCCAATCTAACCTCCACTTT
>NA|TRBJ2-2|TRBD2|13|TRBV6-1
CASERESGGELFF
TGTGCCAGCGAGCGGGAGTCTGGCGGGGAGCTGTTTTTT
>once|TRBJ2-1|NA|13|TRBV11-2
CASSIALDNEQFF
TGTGCCAGCTCTATAGCGTTAGACAATGAGCAGTTCTTC
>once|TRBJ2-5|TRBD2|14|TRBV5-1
CASSPSGGEETQYF
TGCGCCAGCAGCCCCTCGGGGGGGGAGGAGACCCAGTACTTC
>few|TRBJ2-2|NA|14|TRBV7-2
CASSSGQTTGELFF
TGTGCCAGCAGCTCGGGACAAACAACCGGGGAGCTGTTTTTT
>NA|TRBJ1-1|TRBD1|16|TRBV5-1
CASSLMMGTGGTEAFF
TGCGCCAGCAGCTTGATGATGGGGACAGGGGGCACTGAAGCTTTCTTT
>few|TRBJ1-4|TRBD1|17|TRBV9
CASSVATTGGSSEKLFF
TGTGCCAGCAGCGTAGCTACTACAGGGGGCTCTTCTGAAAAACTGTTTTTT
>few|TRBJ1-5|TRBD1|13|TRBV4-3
CASSQDRGQPQHF
TGCGCCAGCAGCCAGGACAGGGGTCAGCCCCAGCATTTT
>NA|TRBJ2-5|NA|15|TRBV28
CASSSDGQSLETQYF
TGTGCCAGCAGTTCTGACGGACAGTCGTTGGAGACCCAGTACTTC
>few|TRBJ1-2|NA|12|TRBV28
CASTTQGYGYTF
TGTGCCAGCACAACACAGGGTTATGGCTACACCTTC
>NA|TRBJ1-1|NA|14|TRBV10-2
CASQSGNVYTEAFF
TGCGCCAGCCAGTCAGGGAATGTTTACACTGAAGCTTTCTTT
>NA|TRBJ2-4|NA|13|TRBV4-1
CASSQADSQRSYF
TGCGCCAGCAGCCAAGCCGACAGCCAGAGGAGTTACTTC
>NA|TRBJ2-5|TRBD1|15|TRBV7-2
CASSQPSTGPRTQYF
TGTGCCAGCAGCCAACCTTCGACAGGGCCTAGGACCCAGTACTTC
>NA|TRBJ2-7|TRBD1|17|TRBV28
CASSSVSGTGISYEQYF
TGTGCCAGCAGTTCGGTTTCCGGGACAGGGATATCCTACGAGCAGTACTTC
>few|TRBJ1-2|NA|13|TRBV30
CAWSGQSRGGYTF
TGTGCCTGGAGTGGACAGTCTCGAGGAGGCTACACCTTC
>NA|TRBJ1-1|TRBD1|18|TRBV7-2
CASSSKPGQWVEWSEAFF
TGTGCCAGCAGCTCCAAACCGGGACAGTGGGTGGAATGGAGTGAAGCTTTCTTT
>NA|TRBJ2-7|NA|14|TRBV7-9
CASSLEGRSYEQYF
TGTGCCAGCAGCTTAGAAGGGAGGTCCTACGAGCAGTACTTC
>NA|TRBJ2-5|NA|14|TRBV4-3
CASSQQGLGETQYF
TGCGCCAGCAGCCAACAGGGTCTGGGGGAGACCCAGTACTTC
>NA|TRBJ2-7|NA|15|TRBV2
CASSEARAGDYEQYF
TGTGCCAGCAGTGAAGCTAGGGCAGGGGACTACGAGCAGTACTTC
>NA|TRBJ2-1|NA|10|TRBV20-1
CSAPRSEQFF
TGCAGTGCGCCTAGGTCTGAGCAGTTCTTC
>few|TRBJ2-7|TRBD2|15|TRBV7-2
CASSLEGGRADEQYF
TGTGCCAGCAGCTTAGAAGGCGGGAGGGCCGACGAGCAGTACTTC
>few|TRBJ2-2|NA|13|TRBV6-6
CASSITSTGELFF
TGTGCCAGCAGTATCACGAGCACCGGGGAGCTGTTTTTT
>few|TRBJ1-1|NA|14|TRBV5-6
CASSRGRAYTEAFF
TGTGCCAGCAGCCGTGGGAGGGCTTATACTGAAGCTTTCTTT
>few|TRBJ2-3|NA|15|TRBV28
CASGSAGGGTDTQYF
TGTGCCAGCGGTTCAGCCGGTGGAGGCACAGATACGCAGTATTTT
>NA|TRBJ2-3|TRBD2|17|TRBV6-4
CASSDPAGGPSTDTQYF
TGTGCCAGCAGTGATCCAGCGGGAGGGCCGTCCACAGATACGCAGTATTTT